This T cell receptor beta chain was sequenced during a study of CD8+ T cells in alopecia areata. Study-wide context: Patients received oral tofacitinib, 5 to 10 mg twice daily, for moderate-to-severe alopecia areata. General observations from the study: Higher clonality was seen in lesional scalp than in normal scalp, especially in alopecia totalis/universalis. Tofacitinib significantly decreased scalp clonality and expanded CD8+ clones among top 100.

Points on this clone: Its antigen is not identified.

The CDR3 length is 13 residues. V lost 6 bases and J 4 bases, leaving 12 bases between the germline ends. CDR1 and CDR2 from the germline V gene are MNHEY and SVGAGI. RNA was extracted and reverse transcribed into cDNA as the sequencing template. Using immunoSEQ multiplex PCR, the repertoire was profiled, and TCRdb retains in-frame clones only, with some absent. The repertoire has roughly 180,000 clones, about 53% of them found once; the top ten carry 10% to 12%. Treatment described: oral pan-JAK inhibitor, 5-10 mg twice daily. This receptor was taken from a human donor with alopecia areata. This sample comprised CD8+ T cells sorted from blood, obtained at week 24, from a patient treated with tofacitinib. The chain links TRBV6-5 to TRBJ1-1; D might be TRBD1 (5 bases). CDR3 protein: CASSPGGVTEAFF. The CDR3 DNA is TGTGCCAGCAGCCCGGGGGGTGTCACTGAAGCTTTCTTT.